One sample yielded the 17 T cell receptor beta chains listed below, sequenced in a study of cytomegalovirus exposure and HLA in healthy donors. Primers included in the PCR were 60 Vbeta and 13 Jbeta primers. TCRdb keeps only in-frame clones here, not all; method: immunoSEQ multiplex PCR. The top ten hold 2.1% of the sample, which has over 150,000 clones, 79% seen once. Sequencing was performed on PBMCs. These receptors came from a man in his forties in good health and CMV-seronegative.

This chain uses TRBV27 with TRBJ2-5, with 10 bases that match TRBD2. The CDR3 extends over 16 amino acids. Germline-derived CDR1 and CDR2 are MNHEY and SMNVEV (reference sequence). V was clipped by 0 bases and J by 1 base; unmatched bases: 2. Here the CDR3 reads CASSLSGLAIQETQYF. The DNA for the CDR3 is TGTGCCAGCAGTTTATCGGGACTAGCGATCCAAGAGACCCAGTACTTC.

The chain couples TRBV5-1 to TRBJ2-2, with TRBD2 identical over 10 bases. The V gene's germline CDR1 is SGHRS and CDR2 YFSETQ. V lost 0 bases to trimming and J lost 3 bases; unmatched junction nucleotides: 11. The CDR3 consists of 19 residues. CDR3 nucleotide sequence: TGCGCCAGCAGCTTGGTAACTCTAGCGGGGGCCAAATACACCGGGGAGCTGTTTTTT. This codes for CASSLVTLAGAKYTGELFF.

Details on this clone: The sample carries other DNA sequences with the same CDR3. The V call is TRBV28, the J call TRBJ2-7, with D hard to call. This CDR3 has 11 amino acids. The V end lost 5 bases, the J end lost 3 bases, and 5 bases lay between the germline ends. Germline lookup yields CDR1 MDHEN and CDR2 SYDVKM. The CDR3, as DNA: TGTGCCAGCAGTCTCCTCTACGAGCAGTACTTC. Translated, it gives CASSLLYEQYF.

This chain connects TRBV6-5 to TRBJ1-6; 9 bases fit TRBD1. V shed 2 bases and J 10 bases; nucleotides not matched to a gene: 3. Germline V gene lookup returns CDR1 MNHEY and CDR2 SVGAGI. CDR3 length: 14 amino acids. This CDR3 is CASSYRDRVSPLHF. DNA for the CDR3: TGTGCCAGCAGTTACCGGGACAGGGTATCACCCCTCCACTTT.

The rearrangement joins TRBV7-9 to TRBJ2-1; 8 bases agree with TRBD2. CDR3 size: 15 residues. V dropped 3 bases and J dropped 6; count of bases not matched to a gene: 7. Germline assignment: CDR1 SEHNR and CDR2 FQNEAQ (reference sequence). The chain's CDR3 is CASSFSGTRGNEQFF. CDR3 coding DNA: TGTGCCAGCAGCTTTAGCGGGACGCGCGGCAATGAGCAGTTCTTC. Looking up the rest from reference TRBV7-9 and TRBJ2-1 gives the full variable domain: DTGVSQNPRHKITKRGQNVTFRCDPISEHNRLYWYRQTLGQGPEFLTYFQNEAQLEKSRLLSDRFSAERPKGSFSTLEIQRTEQGDSAMYLCASSFSGTRGNEQFFGPGTRLTVL.

About this clone itself: One junction end does not reproduce the germline sequence, and a read error may be involved. The rearrangement uses TRBV11-2 and TRBJ1-3; D gene unclear. This CDR3 has 15 residues. In germline, CDR1 is SGHAT, CDR2 FQNNGV. DNA of the CDR3: TGTGCCCGCAGCTTCCATACAAGAGCGGGAAACACCATATATTTT. The encoded protein is CARSFHTRAGNTIYF.

This chain links TRBV7-8 with TRBJ2-6; D not certain. Germline V gives CDR1 SGHVS, CDR2 FQNEAQ. Trimming cost V 0 bases and J 4 bases, with 10 bases left between them. CDR3 size: 16 residues. The CDR3 bases are TGTGCCAGCAGCTTAGCTAGACATCGGGGGGCCAACGTCCTGACTTTC. Encoded protein: CASSLARHRGANVLTF.

The chain is built from TRBV9 and TRBJ2-7, with 9 bases fitting TRBD2. CDR1 is SGDLS and CDR2 is YYNGEE in the germline V gene. The CDR3 is made up of 17 amino acids. V lost 0 bases and J lost 2; bases outside the gene matches: 9. CDR3 amino acids: CASSVGGRTSVTYEQYF. CDR3 bases: TGTGCCAGCAGCGTAGGGGGACGGACTAGCGTTACCTACGAGCAGTACTTC. Variable domain in full (rest from reference TRBV9 and TRBJ2-7): DSGVTQTPKHLITATGQRVTLRCSPRSGDLSVYWYQQSLDQGLQFLIQYYNGEERAKGNILERFSAQQFPDLHSELNLSSLELGDSALYFCASSVGGRTSVTYEQYFGPGTRLTVT.

The chain employs TRBV7-2 and TRBJ2-5; a weak D match, TRBD1 (5 bases). The J call is doubtful: the DNA matches TRBJ2-7 better. CDR3 length: 14 amino acids. CDR1 is SGHTA and CDR2 is FQGNSA in the germline V gene. The CDR3 DNA follows: TGTGCCAGCAGCCCCAGTCCAGGGATGTACGAGCAGTACTTC. As protein: CASSPSPGMYEQYF.

This clone was detected once. At one end, the junction sequence differs from germline, possibly due to a read error. The V and J genes are TRBV7-7 and TRBJ1-3; D is unclear. Per germline, CDR1 SSHAT and CDR2 FNYEAQ (reference sequence). The CDR3 has 13 residues. CDR3 DNA: TGTGCTAGCAGCTCAGGCCCGGGAAACACCATATATTTT. Protein product: CASSSGPGNTIYF.

V and J are TRBV11-2 and TRBJ2-6, with no clear D. This CDR3 region has 15 residues. The germline CDR1 and CDR2 sequences are SGHAT and FQNNGV. The ends were cut back, 5 bases at V and 0 bases at J, with 8 bases in the middle. This CDR3 is CASSPQISGANVLTF. As DNA, the CDR3 is TGTGCCAGCAGCCCGCAGATCTCTGGGGCCAACGTCCTGACTTTC.

The CDR3 loop reads CASSLLLAAQETQYF. Written as DNA, the CDR3 is TGTGCCAGCAGCTTATTACTAGCGGCTCAAGAGACCCAGTACTTC. The genes are TRBV7-8 and TRBJ2-5; 8 positions agree with TRBD2. The CDR3 length is 15 residues. Germline CDR1 reads SGHVS; CDR2 reads FQNEAQ. Trimming cost V 2 bases and J 2 bases; bases outside gene matches: 4.

A few counts support this clone. One end of the junction does not line up with germline, which may come from a read error. V is TRBV5-1 and J is TRBJ2-4, with 8 bases aligning to TRBD2. CDR1 is SGHRS, CDR2 YFSETQ, per germline. CDR3 length equals 16 residues. CDR3 nucleotides: TGCGCCAGCAGCTCTTATAGCGGGGTAGCCAAAAACAGTCAGTACTTC. It is translated as CASSSYSGVAKNSQYF.

The rearrangement joins TRBV27 to TRBJ1-1; tentative D call: TRBD1 (5 bases). The length of the CDR3 is 15 residues. Germline V lookup: CDR1 MNHEY, CDR2 SMNVEV (reference sequence). V gave up 6 bases and J gave up 0 bases, with 14 bases separating them. Here the CDR3 reads CASSPIDRLNTEAFF. Here the CDR3 DNA reads TGTGCCAGCAGCCCTATCGACAGATTGAACACTGAAGCTTTCTTT.

This rearrangement joins TRBV5-1 to TRBJ1-1, with TRBD1 identical over 8 bases. The germline V gene has CDR1 SGHRS and CDR2 YFSETQ. V was clipped by 4 bases and J by 1 base; unmatched bases: 3. There are 14 residues in the CDR3. CDR3 sequence (DNA): TGCGCCAGCAGCAAGACAGGGGCGAACACTGAAGCTTTCTTT. Translating gives CASSKTGANTEAFF.

Written as DNA, the CDR3 is TGTGCCAGCAGATCCCCACTCGGAGTTTCCTACGAGCAGTACTTC. It translates to CASRSPLGVSYEQYF. The chain is built from TRBV6-1 and TRBJ2-7; D not certain. Trimming took off 6 bases at V and 1 base at J, with 16 bases between the two ends. The CDR3 extends over 15 amino acids. CDR1 is MNHNS and CDR2 is SASEGT in the germline V gene.

This chain connects TRBV11-2 to TRBJ2-1; a possible D gene is TRBD2 (5 bases). The V gene's germline CDR1 is SGHAT and CDR2 FQNNGV. This CDR3 is built from 14 residues. V was cut by 2 bases and J by 12 bases, with 17 bases left in between. As DNA, the CDR3 is TGTGCCAGCAGCTTACTCCGGACTGGAGAAGGGCAGTTCTTC. Translated, it gives CASSLLRTGEGQFF.